This T cell receptor (beta chain) was sequenced in a study of PD-1 blockade in mismatch repair-deficient tumors. Germline CDR1 is SQVTM and CDR2 is ANQGSEA. V lost 3 bases to trimming and J lost 4 bases, with 12 bases between them. The CDR3 runs 13 residues. Some clones are missing from TCRdb's copy, which holds only in-frame ones; the method was immunoSEQ multiplex PCR. The sample lists approximately 100,000 clones; 70% to 85% were seen once. Regarding this clone: Its antigen is not identified.

The study, taken as a whole, reports: Tumor-resident clones, often undetectable pretreatment in blood, expanded then contracted after pembrolizumab.

Every patient had mismatch repair deficiency by PCR or immunohistochemistry. TCRs were sequenced from a few patients responding to pembrolizumab. The chain recombines TRBV29-1 with TRBJ1-1; D unclear. The material sequenced was peripheral blood, taken roughly 35 weeks after starting pembrolizumab. This receptor was identified in an adult with mismatch repair-deficient cancer. CDR3 DNA: TGCAGCGTTGAGGCCCCGGGGATCACTGAAGCTTTCTTT. It yields the protein CSVEAPGITEAFF.